Listed below are T cell receptor beta chains from one sample, sequenced in a study of regulatory T cells in long-lasting Graves disease. A single record per CDR3 protein comes from TCRdb applying MiXCR to the multiplex PCR reads. The sample lists roughly 500,000 distinct CDR3 sequences, 12% to 15% occurring once. Another study also made use of these data, one on T cells in Graves' hyperthyroidism and ophthalmopathy.

The material was peripheral blood mononuclear cells (PBMCs), obtained at new diagnosis, from a patient treated with antithyroid drugs. Source of these receptors: a woman aged 45-60 years with Graves disease. Each CDR3 is given with its conserved first and last residue. Each record gives: V gene, J gene, CDR3 protein.

>TRBV6-1|TRBJ2-7
CASSPLAGGTYEQYF
>TRBV30|TRBJ1-6
CAWGPQINSPLHF
>TRBV7-9|TRBJ2-5
CASSPMGLPLQETQYF
>TRBV3-1|TRBJ2-7
CASSRGLENEQYF
>TRBV20-1|TRBJ2-5
CSAKLAGPRGTQYF
>TRBV28|TRBJ2-1
CASNGGTYNEQFF
>TRBV12-3/TRBV12-4|TRBJ1-3
CASSWDSSGNTIYF
>TRBV11-2|TRBJ2-5
CASSSLKQGAGETQYF
>TRBV6-2/TRBV6-3|TRBJ1-1
CASSYGQLNTEAFF
>TRBV30|TRBJ2-7
CAWSRREGMFDEQYF
>TRBV5-1|TRBJ2-2
CASSSAGSTGELFF
>TRBV9|TRBJ2-1
CASSVEVGESYNEQFF
>TRBV7-3|TRBJ2-1
CASSLGGQGRNEQFF
>TRBV12-3/TRBV12-4|TRBJ2-1
CASSLESVHEQFF
>TRBV4-1|TRBJ2-1
CASSLRDSSYNERFF
>TRBV9|TRBJ1-3
CASRGPSSGNTIYF
>TRBV7-9|TRBJ1-1
CASRETGGSTEAFF
>TRBV6-1|TRBJ1-1
CASRNRAGMNTEAFF
>TRBV20-1|TRBJ1-5
CSARAAGQGAYPPQHF
>TRBV28|TRBJ1-2
CASSSNPGLRLANNYGYTF